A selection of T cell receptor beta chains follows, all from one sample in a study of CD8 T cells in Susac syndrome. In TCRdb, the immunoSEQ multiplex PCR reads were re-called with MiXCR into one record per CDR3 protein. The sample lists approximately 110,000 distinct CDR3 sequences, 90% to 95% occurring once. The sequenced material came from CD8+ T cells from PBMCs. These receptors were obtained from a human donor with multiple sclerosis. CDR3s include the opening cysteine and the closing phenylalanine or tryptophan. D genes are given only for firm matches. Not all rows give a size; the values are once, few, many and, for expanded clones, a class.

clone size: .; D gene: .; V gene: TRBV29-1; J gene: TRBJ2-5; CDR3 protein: CSVPLFESQETQYF; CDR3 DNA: TGCAGCGTCCCTCTCTTCGAGTCCCAAGAGACCCAGTACTTC
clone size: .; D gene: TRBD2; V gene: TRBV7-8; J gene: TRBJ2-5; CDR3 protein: CASSSGLAGQETQYF; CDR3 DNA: TGTGCCAGCAGCTCCGGACTAGCGGGACAAGAGACCCAGTACTTC
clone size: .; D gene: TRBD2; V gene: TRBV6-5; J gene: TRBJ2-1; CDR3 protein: CASRPLGGAFNEQFF; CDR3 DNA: TGTGCCAGCAGGCCCCTCGGGGGGGCGTTCAATGAGCAGTTCTTC
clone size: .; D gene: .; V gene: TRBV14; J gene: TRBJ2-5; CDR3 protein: CASSQDWDQETQYF; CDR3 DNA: TGTGCCAGCAGCCAAGATTGGGACCAAGAGACCCAGTACTTC
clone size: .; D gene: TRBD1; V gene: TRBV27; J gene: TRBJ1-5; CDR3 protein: CASSLDRGSNQPQHF; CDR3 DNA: TGTGCCAGCAGTCTGGACAGGGGAAGCAATCAGCCCCAGCATTTT
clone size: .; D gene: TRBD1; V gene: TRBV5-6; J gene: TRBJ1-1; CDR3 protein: CASSPGTGTAFF; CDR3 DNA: TGTGCCAGCAGCCCGGGGACAGGGACGGCTTTCTTT
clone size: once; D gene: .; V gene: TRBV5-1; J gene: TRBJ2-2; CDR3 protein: CASPGDTGELFF; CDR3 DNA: TGCGCCAGCCCCGGGGACACCGGGGAGCTGTTTTTT
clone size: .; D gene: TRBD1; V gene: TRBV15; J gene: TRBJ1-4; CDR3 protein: CATTGQGNEKLFF; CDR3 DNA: TGTGCCACTACGGGACAGGGTAATGAAAAACTGTTTTTT
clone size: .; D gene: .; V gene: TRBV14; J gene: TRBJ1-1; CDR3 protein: CASSNRLNTEAFF; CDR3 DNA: TGTGCCAGCAGCAACAGATTGAACACTGAAGCTTTCTTT
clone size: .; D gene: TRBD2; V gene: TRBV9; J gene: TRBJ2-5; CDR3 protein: CASSVDGRMAETQYF; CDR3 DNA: TGTGCCAGCAGCGTAGACGGGAGGATGGCGGAGACCCAGTACTTC
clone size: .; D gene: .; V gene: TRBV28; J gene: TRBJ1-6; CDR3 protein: CASTESRGSPLHF; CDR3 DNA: TGTGCCAGCACCGAAAGCAGGGGTTCACCCCTCCACTTT
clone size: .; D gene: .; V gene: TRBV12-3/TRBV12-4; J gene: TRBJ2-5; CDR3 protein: CASTSEGLETQYF; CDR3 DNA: TGTGCCAGCACCTCGGAGGGGCTAGAGACCCAGTACTTC
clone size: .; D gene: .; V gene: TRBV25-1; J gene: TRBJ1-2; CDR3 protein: CASSDGDIPGYGYTF; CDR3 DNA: TGTGCCAGCAGTGACGGGGACATCCCGGGGTATGGCTACACCTTC
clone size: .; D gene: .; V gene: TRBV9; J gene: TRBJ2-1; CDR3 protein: CASSVGVLDEQFF; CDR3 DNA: TGTGCCAGCAGCGTAGGTGTTTTGGATGAGCAGTTCTTC
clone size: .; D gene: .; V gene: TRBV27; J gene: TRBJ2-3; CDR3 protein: CASSPGQEVTDTQYF; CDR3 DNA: TGTGCCAGCTCCCCCGGGCAGGAGGTAACAGATACGCAGTATTTT
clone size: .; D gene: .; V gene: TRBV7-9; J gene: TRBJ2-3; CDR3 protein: CASSLATFGVTDTQYF; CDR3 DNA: TGTGCCAGCAGCTTAGCCACATTTGGGGTCACAGATACGCAGTATTTT
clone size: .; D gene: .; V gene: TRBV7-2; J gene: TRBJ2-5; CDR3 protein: CASSLDRRVQETQYF; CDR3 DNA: TGTGCCAGCAGCTTAGATCGGCGGGTCCAAGAGACCCAGTACTTC
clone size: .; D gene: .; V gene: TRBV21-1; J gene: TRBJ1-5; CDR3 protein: CASRKGGRGRSNQPQHF; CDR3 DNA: TGTGCCAGCAGGAAGGGGGGACGGGGCAGAAGCAATCAGCCCCAGCATTTT
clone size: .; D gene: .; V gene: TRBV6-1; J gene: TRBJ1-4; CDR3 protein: CATPIRNTTNEKLFF; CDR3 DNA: TGTGCCACCCCAATCCGGAACACAACTAATGAAAAACTGTTTTTT
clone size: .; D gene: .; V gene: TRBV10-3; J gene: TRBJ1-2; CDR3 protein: CAITVDGYGYTF; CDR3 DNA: TGTGCCATCACTGTTGACGGCTATGGCTACACCTTC
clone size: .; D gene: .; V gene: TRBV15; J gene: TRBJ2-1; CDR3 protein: CATSRFPGNNEQFF; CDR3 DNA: TGTGCCACCAGCAGGTTTCCGGGGAACAATGAGCAGTTCTTC
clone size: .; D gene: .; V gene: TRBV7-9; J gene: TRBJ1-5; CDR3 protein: CASSLVGVLQPQHF; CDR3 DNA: TGTGCCAGCAGCCTCGTCGGGGTGTTACAGCCCCAGCATTTT
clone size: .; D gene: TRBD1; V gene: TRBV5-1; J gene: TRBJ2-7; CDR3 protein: CASSKIAGTGAYEQYF; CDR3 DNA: TGCGCCAGCAGCAAAATTGCAGGGACAGGGGCCTACGAGCAGTACTTC
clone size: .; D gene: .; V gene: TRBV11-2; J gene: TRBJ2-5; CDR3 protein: CASSSRQRAKETQYF; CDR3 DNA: TGTGCCAGCAGCTCGCGACAGCGGGCAAAAGAGACCCAGTACTTC
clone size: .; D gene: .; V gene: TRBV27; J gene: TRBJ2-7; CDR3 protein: CASRAPGTYEQYF; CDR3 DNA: TGTGCCAGCAGGGCCCCAGGGACTTACGAGCAGTACTTC
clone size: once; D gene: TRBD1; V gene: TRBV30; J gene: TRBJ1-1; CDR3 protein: CAWSSRDRGSHF; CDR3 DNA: TGTGCCTGGAGTTCCCGGGACAGGGGTTCTCATTTT
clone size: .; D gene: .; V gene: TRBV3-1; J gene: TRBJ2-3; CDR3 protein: CASSQGRDTQYF; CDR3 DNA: TGTGCCAGCAGCCAAGGGAGGGATACGCAGTATTTT
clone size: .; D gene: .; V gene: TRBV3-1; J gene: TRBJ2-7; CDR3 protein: CASSRGTVYYEQYF; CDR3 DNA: TGTGCCAGCAGCCGCGGGACAGTTTATTACGAGCAGTACTTC
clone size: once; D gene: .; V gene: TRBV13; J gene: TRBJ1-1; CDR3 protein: CASSKGPEAFF; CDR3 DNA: TGTGCCAGCAGCAAGGGGCCTGAAGCTTTCTTT
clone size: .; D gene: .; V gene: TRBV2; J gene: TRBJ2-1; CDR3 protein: CASSEGLRAYNEQFF; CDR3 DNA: TGTGCCAGCAGTGAAGGACTCCGAGCCTACAATGAGCAGTTCTTC
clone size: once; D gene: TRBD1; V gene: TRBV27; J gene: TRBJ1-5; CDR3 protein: CASSLIWDRGWQPQHF; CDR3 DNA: TGTGCCAGCAGTCTTATATGGGACAGGGGATGGCAGCCCCAGCATTTT
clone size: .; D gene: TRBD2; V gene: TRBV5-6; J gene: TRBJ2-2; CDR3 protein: CASSLPSGGETGELFF; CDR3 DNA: TGTGCCAGCAGCTTGCCTAGCGGGGGAGAAACCGGGGAGCTGTTTTTT
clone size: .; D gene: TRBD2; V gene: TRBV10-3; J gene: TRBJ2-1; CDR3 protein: CAIRDPISGRLYNEQFF; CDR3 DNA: TGTGCCATCAGGGATCCTATTAGCGGGAGACTATACAATGAGCAGTTCTTC
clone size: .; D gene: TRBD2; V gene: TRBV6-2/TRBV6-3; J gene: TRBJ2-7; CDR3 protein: CASSYPRRGGDYEQYF; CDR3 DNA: TGTGCCAGCAGTTACCCTAGACGCGGGGGGGATTACGAGCAGTACTTC
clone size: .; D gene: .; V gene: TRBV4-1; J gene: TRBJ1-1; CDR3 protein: CASSQVGQTNTEAFF; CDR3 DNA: TGCGCCAGCAGCCAAGTCGGGCAGACGAACACTGAAGCTTTCTTT
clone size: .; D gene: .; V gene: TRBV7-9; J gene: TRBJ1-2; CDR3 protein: CASTQTGLNYGYTF; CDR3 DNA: TGTGCCAGCACCCAGACAGGACTTAACTATGGCTACACCTTC
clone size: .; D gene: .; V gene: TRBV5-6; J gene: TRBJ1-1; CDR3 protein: CASSLGTFSEAFF; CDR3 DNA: TGTGCCAGCAGCTTGGGCACCTTTTCTGAAGCTTTCTTT
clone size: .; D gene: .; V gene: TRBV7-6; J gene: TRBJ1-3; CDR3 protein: CASSLASGRAGNTIYF; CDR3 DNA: TGTGCCAGCAGCTTAGCGTCGGGCAGGGCTGGAAACACCATATATTTT
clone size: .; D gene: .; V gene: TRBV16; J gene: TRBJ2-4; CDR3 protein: CASSLLGPNIQYF; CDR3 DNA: TGTGCCAGCAGCCTTCTTGGGCCAAACATTCAGTACTTC
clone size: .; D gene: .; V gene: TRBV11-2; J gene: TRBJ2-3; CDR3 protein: CASSLGVVRVSTDTQYF; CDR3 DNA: TGTGCCAGCAGCTTAGGGGTGGTGCGGGTTAGCACAGATACGCAGTATTTT
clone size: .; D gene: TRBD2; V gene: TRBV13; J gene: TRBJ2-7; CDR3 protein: CASSSGTSGSHEQYF; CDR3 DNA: TGTGCCAGCAGCTCAGGGACTAGCGGGTCCCACGAGCAGTACTTC